Ten or more counts support the clone carrying this TCR beta chain. Its antigen is not identified. The authors made cDNA by 5'RACE with 10-nucleotide random UMIs. From the 5' RACE reads, TCRdb called clonotypes with MiXCR, one entry per CDR3 protein. There are tens of thousands of distinct CDR3 sequences in the sample; over 10% occur only once, and about 2% lies in the top ten. The source of the sample is a study of neurological immune-mediated disorders. Study-level points and caveats: Expanded clones shared no CDR3 amino acid sequences across subjects, suggesting private repertoires in all groups.

CDR3 length equals 15 residues. Looked up from germline, CDR1 is SGHRS and CDR2 is YFSETQ. Trimming cost V 5 bases and J 8 bases, with 19 bases left between them. Healthy control participants comprised blood bank volunteers in Maryland, USA. The unsorted libraries were produced from 2 million PBMCs held at -80 C. The sequence was collected from a man aged 55 to 70 in good health. The chain uses TRBV5-1 and TRBJ1-4; D possibly corresponds to TRBD1 (6 bases). The specimen was PBMCs. The CDR3 region has the DNA TGCGCCAGCAGGCGCACAGGGACGGATGGCGAAAAACTGTTTTTT. Amino acid sequence: CASRRTGTDGEKLFF.